The 11 T cell receptor beta chains reported below all come from one sample, sequenced in a study of shared clonotypes between healthy human individuals (dated by TCRdb to 2018 to 2020). For the CD8 naive samples, CD45RO-negative cells were positively selected for CCR7, yielding a CD45RA+CCR7+ population from which TemRA cells were excluded. Library preparation used the immunoSEQ multiplex PCR assay. TCRdb re-hosts the immuneACCESS table, in-frame sequences only. Its copies lack some clones; in the studies checked, an unresolved V gene accounts for under half of them, and the cause for the rest is not known. The sample contains about 1,900,000 clones, about 95% of them found a single time. More than 0.95% of the sample is taken by the ten largest. The sample was naive CD8+ T cells sorted from blood. In the paper's terms, the cell subset or site label means: CD45RA+CCR7+. The receptors were gathered from a man between 18 and 29 years old in good health.

The V call is TRBV7-9, the J call TRBJ1-1, with D tentatively TRBD1 (6 bases). Germline V gives CDR1 SEHNR, CDR2 FQNEAQ (reference sequence). The CDR3 contains 16 residues. Trimming took off 5 bases at V and 10 bases at J, with 26 bases between the two ends. In DNA form, the CDR3 reads TGTGCCAGCAGCCCGAATTTGGGGACACAATTCTCCGGAGCTTTCTTT. Protein product: CASSPNLGTQFSGAFF.

Points on this clone: The sample holds other DNA sequences that translate to the same CDR3. The chain employs TRBV13 and TRBJ2-5; weak D call: TRBD1 (6 bases). The germline gives CDR1 PRHDT, CDR2 FYEKMQ (reference sequence). The V and J ends lost 2 bases and 0 bases respectively, with 7 bases between them. This CDR3 has 14 residues. CDR3 region: CASSLRQDQETQYF. The CDR3 DNA sequence: TGTGCCAGCAGCTTAAGACAGGACCAAGAGACCCAGTACTTC.

As to this clone: In the same sample, other DNA sequences code for this CDR3. The rearrangement joins TRBV27 to TRBJ2-7; no definite D call. This CDR3 is built from 15 residues. Germline-derived CDR1 and CDR2 are MNHEY and SMNVEV (reference sequence). V was shortened by 0 bases and J by 4 bases, with 13 bases between the two germline ends. CDR3 DNA: TGTGCCAGCAGTTTATCGAACGGACCCTCATACGAGCAGTACTTC. Protein: CASSLSNGPSYEQYF.

V is TRBV28 and J is TRBJ1-3; TRBD1 might be the D (5 bases). Between the trimmed V and J ends, which lost 6 bases and 0 bases, there was a span of 15 bases. Per germline, CDR1 MDHEN and CDR2 SYDVKM. This CDR3 has 16 amino acids. The DNA of the CDR3 is TGTGCCAGCAGCGTAGGTGGGACGCCCTCTGGAAACACCATATATTTT. Translated, it gives CASSVGGTPSGNTIYF.

In this sample, this clone turned up once. This chain uses TRBV27 with TRBJ2-7; possible D gene TRBD2, 6 bases. Germline-derived CDR1 and CDR2 are MNHEY and SMNVEV (reference sequence). The CDR3 covers 14 residues. The ends were cut back, 2 bases at V and 7 bases at J, with 15 bases in the middle. The CDR3 DNA reads TGTGCCAGCAGTTTACTCCAGGGACTGGGGGAGCAGTACTTC. Translated: CASSLLQGLGEQYF.

The chain uses TRBV27 and TRBJ1-5; D remains ambiguous. The CDR3 is 13 amino acids. Looked up from germline, CDR1 is MNHEY and CDR2 is SMNVEV (reference sequence). The ends were cut back, 4 bases at V and 7 bases at J, with 11 bases in the middle. The DNA for the CDR3 is TGTGCCAGCAGTTGGACGGCGGCACAGCCCCAGCATTTT. As protein: CASSWTAAQPQHF.

The chain employs TRBV7-9 and TRBJ1-2, with D tentatively TRBD1 (6 bases). The V end lost 5 bases, the J end lost 6 bases, and 22 bases lay between the germline ends. Germline V gives CDR1 SEHNR, CDR2 FQNEAQ (reference sequence). The CDR3 contains 16 residues. The CDR3 region has the DNA TGTGCCAGCAGCCCCCCTAATACACCTGGGGGGCATGGCTACACCTTC. Protein product: CASSPPNTPGGHGYTF.

This chain uses TRBV1 with TRBJ1-2. TRBV1 is marked as a pseudogene. The CDR3 contains 14 residues. CDR3 in DNA: TGCACCAGCAGCCAGGAAGGGTCTAAAGGTGGCTACACCTTC. Its translation: CTSSQEGSKGGYTF.

The chain combines TRBV5-6 with TRBJ1-4, with a weak D call TRBD1 (6 bases). The germline V gene has CDR1 SGHDT and CDR2 YYEEEE. The CDR3 runs 14 residues. With 0 bases removed from V and 8 bases from J, the gap between germline ends came to 11 bases. CDR3: CASSLGQDGEKLFF. CDR3 nucleotide sequence: TGTGCCAGCAGCTTGGGACAGGACGGAGAAAAACTGTTTTTT.

This sequence joins TRBV27 and TRBJ2-7; TRBD1 agrees at 8 bases. The CDR3 is made up of 15 amino acids. V lost 5 bases, J lost 6 bases, and 12 bases stayed unmatched. Per germline, CDR1 MNHEY and CDR2 SMNVEV (reference sequence). The CDR3 DNA follows: TGTGCCAGCAGTACTCAGGACAGGGTCTTGTTCGAGCAGTACTTC. As protein: CASSTQDRVLFEQYF.

This chain uses TRBV7-3 with TRBJ2-1; 8 bases agree with TRBD1. The CDR3 has 13 amino acids. The V segment lost 5 bases and the J segment 9 bases; nucleotides outside the gene matches: 6. The germline V gene has CDR1 SGHTA and CDR2 FQGTGA. DNA for the CDR3: TGTGCCAGCAGCACGGACAGGGCGGGTGAGCAGTTCTTC. This codes for CASSTDRAGEQFF.